This entry lists 14 T cell receptor beta chains sequenced from one sample in a study of T cells in Graves' hyperthyroidism and ophthalmopathy. There were TCR beta CDR3 regions amplified from RNA transcripts. Using the HTBI primer set, a first-round RT-PCR was run on the TCR CDR3. TCRdb reprocessed the multiplex PCR reads via MiXCR and lists one record per CDR3 protein. This sample carries 640,000 or so distinct CDR3 sequences, roughly 14% of them seen once, and the ten largest clones take approximately 4.2%. The sample was blood. These TCRs come from a woman aged 40 to 50 with Graves' ophthalmopathy.

V and J are TRBV28 and TRBJ2-7, with 7 bases matching TRBD1. The CDR3 has 14 residues. The germline V gene has CDR1 MDHEN and CDR2 SYDVKM. V lost 6 bases, J lost 0 bases, and 5 bases stayed unmatched. CDR3 sequence (DNA): TGTGCCAGCAGCCACAGGGGACACTCCTACGAGCAGTACTTC. Translating gives CASSHRGHSYEQYF.

The chain has TRBV4-2 and TRBJ1-5; D possibly corresponds to TRBD1 (6 bases). The germline V gene has CDR1 LGHNA and CDR2 YNFKEQ. The CDR3 extends over 15 amino acids. V was trimmed by 4 bases and J by 10 bases, leaving 20 bases between them. This chain's CDR3 is CASSRKGGTASPQHF. The DNA for the CDR3 is TGTGCCAGCAGCCGGAAAGGGGGGACGGCGAGCCCCCAGCATTTT.

This clonotype was seen only a few times. V is TRBV6-2 or TRBV6-3 and J is TRBJ2-2; 15 bases fit TRBD2. CDR3 length equals 17 residues. The trim removed 6 bases at V and 7 bases at J, leaving 9 bases unmatched. Germline lookup yields CDR1 MNHEY and CDR2 SVGEGT. As DNA, the CDR3 is TGTGCCAGCAGCCCAAGGGGACTAGCGGGAGGTAACGGGGAGCTGTTTTTT. The encoded protein is CASSPRGLAGGNGELFF.

This clonotype has at least ten counts. This rearrangement joins TRBV29-1 to TRBJ1-1, with 11 bases fitting TRBD1. V lost 7 bases and J lost 5; bases outside the gene matches: 3. The germline V gene encodes CDR1 SQVTM and CDR2 ANQGSEA. This CDR3 comprises 12 residues. The CDR3 loop reads CSAGQGATEAFF. For the CDR3, the DNA is TGCAGCGCAGGACAGGGGGCAACTGAAGCTTTCTTT.

The V gene is TRBV20-1, the J gene TRBJ1-3, with D unclear. The CDR3 is made up of 14 amino acids. Germline CDR1 DFQATT, CDR2 SNEGSKA (reference sequence). V was cut by 5 bases and J by 0 bases, with 11 bases left in between. The CDR3: CSAQAAGSGNTIYF. As DNA, the CDR3 is TGCAGTGCTCAGGCGGCAGGCTCTGGAAACACCATATATTTT.

At least ten counts were recorded for this clonotype. This rearrangement joins TRBV28 to TRBJ2-5, with D hard to call. V lost 7 bases and J lost 1, with 16 bases in between. Per germline, CDR1 MDHEN and CDR2 SYDVKM. This CDR3 has 15 residues. The CDR3 DNA sequence: TGTGCCAGCACCCCCCCGGGCGCGGTCCAAGAGACCCAGTACTTC. It specifies CASTPPGAVQETQYF.

This clonotype was seen at least ten times. The rearrangement uses TRBV5-5 and TRBJ2-2; TRBD1 matches at 7 bases. Looked up from germline, CDR1 is SGHKS and CDR2 is YYEKEE (reference sequence). This CDR3 comprises 16 residues. V lost 5 bases, J lost 0 bases, and 7 bases stayed unmatched. CDR3 DNA: TGTGCCAGCAGTAGTGACAGGGCATCGAACACCGGGGAGCTGTTTTTT. Translating it yields CASSSDRASNTGELFF. Together with reference TRBV5-5 and TRBJ2-2, the CDR3 gives the full variable domain: DAGVTQSPTHLIKTRGQQVTLRCSPISGHKSVSWYQQVLGQGPQFIFQYYEKEERGRGNFPDRFSARQFPNYSSELNVNALLLGDSALYLCASSSDRASNTGELFFGEGSRLTVL.

This clonotype was recorded at least ten times. V is TRBV12-3 or TRBV12-4 and J is TRBJ2-5, with 8 bases aligning to TRBD1. V shed 3 bases, J shed 3 bases, and the junction held 3 bases outside the gene matches. This CDR3 is 14 amino acids long. This chain's CDR3 is CASSFGQGKETQYF. CDR3 bases: TGTGCCAGCAGTTTCGGACAGGGAAAAGAGACCCAGTACTTC.

The rearrangement uses TRBV5-6 and TRBJ2-2; 8 nucleotides match TRBD1. The CDR3 has 17 amino acids. Germline V gene lookup returns CDR1 SGHDT and CDR2 YYEEEE. Unmatched junction bases numbered 14, after V lost 3 bases and J lost 7 bases. The CDR3 DNA reads TGTGCCAGCAGCTCGCTAGACAGGGGCCGCTACGGCGGGGAGCTGTTTTTT. Protein sequence: CASSSLDRGRYGGELFF.

This clonotype was picked up many times. The CDR3 coding sequence is TGTGCCTGGAGTCCCGGGTACGAGCAGTACTTC. This gives the protein CAWSPGYEQYF. The chain joins TRBV30 to TRBJ2-7; no firm D call. Trimming took off 2 bases at V and 4 bases at J, with 6 bases between the two ends. Germline-derived CDR1 and CDR2 are GTSNPN and SVGIG (reference sequence). The CDR3 runs 11 residues. The whole variable domain, filled in from reference TRBV30 and TRBJ2-7, reads SQTIHQWPATLVQPVGSPLSLECTVEGTSNPNLYWYRQAAGRGLQLLFYSVGIGQISSEVPQNLSASRPQDRQFILSSKKLLLSDSGFYLCAWSPGYEQYFGPGTRLTVT.

The chain is built from TRBV19 and TRBJ2-2, with 11 bases fitting TRBD2. The germline gives CDR1 LNHDA, CDR2 SQIVND (reference sequence). The CDR3 runs 17 residues. V gave up 3 bases and J gave up 1 base; unmatched junction bases: 4. CDR3 in amino acids: CASSIPGLAGNTGELFF. The CDR3 coding sequence is TGTGCCAGTAGTATCCCCGGACTAGCGGGGAACACCGGGGAGCTGTTTTTT.

Ten or more counts support this clonotype. The J gene is TRBJ2-5, the V gene TRBV7-6; 9 bases fit TRBD1. The CDR3 covers 16 residues. Losses at the gene ends were 2 bases for V and 4 bases for J; bases not matched to a gene: 8. Germline V gene sequence: CDR1 SGHVS, CDR2 FNYEAQ. The CDR3 sequence: CASSLFGTGKGETQYF. As DNA, the CDR3 is TGTGCCAGCAGCTTATTTGGGACAGGGAAAGGAGAGACCCAGTACTTC. Full variable domain (rest looked up from reference TRBV7-6 and TRBJ2-5): GAGVSQSPRYKVTKRGQDVALRCDPISGHVSLYWYRQALGQGPEFLTYFNYEAQQDKSGLPNDRFSAERPEGSISTLTIQRTEQRDSAMYRCASSLFGTGKGETQYFGPGTRLLVL.

In this sample, this clonotype turned up many times. V is TRBV30 and J is TRBJ1-1; D gene uncertain. Trimming left V 8 bases short and J 8 bases short, with 18 bases between. Germline CDR1 is GTSNPN and CDR2 is SVGIG (reference sequence). The CDR3 runs to 12 residues. The CDR3 DNA reads TGTGCCGGGCACCGGGAATTAAAAGAAGCTTTCTTT. The encoded protein is CAGHRELKEAFF. Using reference TRBV30 and TRBJ1-1 for the parts outside the CDR3, the full variable domain is SQTIHQWPATLVQPVGSPLSLECTVEGTSNPNLYWYRQAAGRGLQLLFYSVGIGQISSEVPQNLSASRPQDRQFILSSKKLLLSDSGFYLCAGHRELKEAFFGQGTRLTVV.

This clonotype appeared many times. The chain has TRBV2 and TRBJ1-4, with 9 nucleotides matching TRBD1. CDR1 and CDR2 from the germline V gene are SNHLY and FYNNEI. The CDR3 totals 13 residues. Unmatched junction bases numbered 2, after V lost 5 bases and J lost 7 bases. The CDR3 nucleotides are TGTGCCAGCAGTCGGACAGGGGCTGAAAAACTGTTTTTT. Translation gives CASSRTGAEKLFF.